This entry features one T cell receptor beta chain sequence. Some clones are missing from TCRdb's copy, which holds only in-frame ones; the method was immunoSEQ multiplex PCR. In the table there are 250,000 to 350,000 clones, under 95% of which are singletons. This entry is derived from a study of blood T cell repertoires in COVID-19. Assignment of participants to cohorts was predicated upon participant-reported clinical history. Before being deemed recovered, Cohort 3 donors had two negative PCRs, clearance, or symptom resolution. The sequencing input was PBMCs or T cells enriched from blood (not recorded which). The source is a woman aged 25-40 years who had recovered from COVID-19.

CDR3 in amino acids: CASSQQIAGGPLGEQFF. CDR3 sequence (DNA): TGCGCCAGCAGCCAACAAATAGCGGGAGGGCCCCTAGGGGAGCAGTTCTTC. The chain combines TRBV4-3 with TRBJ2-1, with 11 positions matching TRBD2. From germline, CDR1 is LGHNA and CDR2 YSLEER. The CDR3 is 17 amino acids. Trimming at V came to 2 bases and at J to 10 bases, leaving 13 bases not matched to a gene.